What follows are 30 T cell receptor beta chains derived from one specimen sequenced in a study of post-analysis software for immune sequencing data. Study-level points and caveats: Controls had lower frequencies than patients of roughly five TRBV segments, which included TRBV5-6, TRBV5-1 and TRBV20-1.

Unique-molecular-identifier-tagged TCR beta cDNA libraries were used. TCRdb itself ran the PCR reads through MiXCR, one entry per CDR3 protein. This sample has some 800,000 distinct CDR3 sequences, with about 43% found just once. Antigen specificity for these receptors is unknown. Sequencing was done on a sample of blood. These receptors all stem from a girl under 18 with multiple sclerosis.

This clonotype was detected only a few times. The chain joins TRBV15 to TRBJ1-1, with D tentatively TRBD1 (5 bases). Germline-derived CDR1 and CDR2 are LNHNV and YYDKDF (reference sequence). V lost 0 bases and J lost 5, with 10 bases in between. The CDR3 covers 14 residues. CDR3 sequence: CATSRDLGATEAFF. Here the CDR3 DNA reads TGTGCCACCAGCAGAGATCTAGGGGCGACTGAAGCTTTCTTT.

The chain has TRBV10-3 and TRBJ1-5; D might be TRBD1 (5 bases). Trimming cost V 2 bases and J 4 bases, with 9 bases left between them. This CDR3 contains 14 residues. Germline CDR1 ENHRY, CDR2 SYGVKD. The CDR3 nucleotides are TGTGCCATCAGTGAGAATGAGGGGAATCAGCCCCAGCATTTT. Its protein product is CAISENEGNQPQHF.

This chain links TRBV12-3 or TRBV12-4 with TRBJ1-2, with 7 bases fitting TRBD1. CDR3 length: 13 amino acids. V gave up 3 bases and J gave up 8 bases; unmatched junction bases: 6. CDR3: CASSFGGTEGYTF. CDR3 DNA sequence: TGTGCCAGCAGTTTCGGAGGGACAGAAGGCTACACCTTC.

About this clonotype itself: An end of the junction differs from the germline gene, which may be a read error. This sequence joins TRBV5-1 and TRBJ2-2; D gene unclear. The CDR3 has 12 amino acids. CDR1 and CDR2 (germline): SGHRS, YFSETQ. In nucleotides, the CDR3 is TGCGCCAGCAGTGTGAACGCCGGGGAGCTGTTTTTT. Protein: CASSVNAGELFF.

The chain recombines TRBV6-1 with TRBJ2-4; 8 bases match TRBD2. Gene TRBJ2-7 matches the end of the DNA better, so the J call may be wrong. CDR1 MNHNS and CDR2 SASEGT come from the germline V gene. The CDR3 runs to 14 residues. CDR3 bases: TGTGCCAGCAGTGCCGGGACTAGTTTCTACGAGCAGTACTTC. It is translated as CASSAGTSFYEQYF.

Concerning this clonotype itself: The junction departs from germline at one end; a sequencing error may be responsible. J is TRBJ2-1 and V is TRBV5-1; 16 nucleotides match TRBD2. CDR1 SGHRS and CDR2 YFSETQ come from the germline V gene. The CDR3 is made up of 17 amino acids. The CDR3 reads CASSIGTSGRVYSEQFF. The DNA of the CDR3 is TGCGCCAGCAGCATCGGGACTAGCGGGAGGGTGTACAGTGAGCAGTTCTTC.

This chain connects TRBV7-2 to TRBJ2-7; 13 bases line up with TRBD2. Germline values: CDR1 SGHTA, CDR2 FQGNSA. Trimming at V came to 9 bases and at J to 4 bases, leaving 3 bases not matched to a gene. The CDR3 has 13 amino acids. CDR3 nucleotides: TGTGCCAGTGAGGGACTAGCGGGGTACGAGCAGTACTTC. It yields the protein CASEGLAGYEQYF.

Only a few counts were recorded for this clonotype. The gene calls are TRBV3-1 and TRBJ2-1; D may be TRBD2 (9 bases). Germline-derived CDR1 and CDR2 are LGHDT and YNNKEL (reference sequence). Trimming pared 1 base from V and 8 bases from J, leaving 21 bases between. The CDR3 has 17 residues. For the CDR3, the DNA is TGTGCCAGCAGCCAAGGAGTACCTAGCGGGACAGGCGATGAGCAGTTCTTC. It is translated as CASSQGVPSGTGDEQFF.

The CDR3 here is CASSQEAGTDSRPQHF. In DNA, the CDR3 is TGCGCCAGCAGCCAAGAAGCAGGGACCGATAGCAGGCCCCAGCATTTT. The gene calls are TRBV4-1 and TRBJ1-5; a weak D match, TRBD1 (5 bases). Trimming removed 0 bases at V and 9 bases at J, with 18 bases between. Germline-derived CDR1 and CDR2 are MGHRA and YSYEKL. The CDR3 has 16 amino acids.

The V gene is TRBV11-2, the J gene TRBJ1-2, with a tentative D call TRBD1 (5 bases). Deletions cut 5 bases from V and 8 bases from J, with 15 bases between. Germline-derived CDR1 and CDR2 are SGHAT and FQNNGV. There are 13 residues in the CDR3. CDR3 loop: CASSPRNQGGYTF. The CDR3 region has the DNA TGTGCCAGCAGCCCCCGCAACCAGGGCGGCTACACCTTC.

This clonotype turned up a few times. The J gene is TRBJ2-7, the V gene TRBV20-1; weak D call: TRBD2 (5 bases). The CDR3 length is 14 residues. Germline V gives CDR1 DFQATT, CDR2 SNEGSKA (reference sequence). V was clipped by 1 base and J by 3 bases, with 13 bases between them. The DNA of the CDR3 is TGCAGTGCTAGAGGGGGAACGGGGATCTACGAGCAGTACTTC. This gives the protein CSARGGTGIYEQYF.

V is TRBV2 and J is TRBJ2-7; possible D gene TRBD1, 5 bases. V dropped 7 bases and J dropped 5 bases, with 12 bases sitting between them. Looked up from germline, CDR1 is SNHLY and CDR2 is FYNNEI. This CDR3 spans 12 amino acids. DNA for the CDR3: TGTGCCAGCACGGGCAGGGTCCACGAGCAGTACTTC. Encoded protein: CASTGRVHEQYF.

The chain couples TRBV11-2 to TRBJ2-1, with 11 nucleotides matching TRBD2. The CDR3 is 21 amino acids. Germline values: CDR1 SGHAT, CDR2 FQNNGV. Trimming removed 5 bases from V and 1 base from J; junction bases left unmatched: 19. CDR3 residues: CASSHLAGGARFQFSYNEQFF. CDR3 bases: TGTGCCAGCAGCCACCTAGCGGGAGGCGCCAGGTTCCAATTTTCCTACAATGAGCAGTTCTTC. The full variable domain, with the rest looked up from reference TRBV11-2 and TRBJ2-1, is EAGVAQSPRYKIIEKRQSVAFWCNPISGHATLYWYQQILGQGPKLLIQFQNNGVVDDSQLPKDRFSAERLKGVDSTLKIQPAKLEDSAVYLCASSHLAGGARFQFSYNEQFFGPGTRLTVL.

This clonotype has just a few counts. The genes are TRBV12-3 or TRBV12-4 and TRBJ1-2; 8 bases agree with TRBD1. Trimming at V came to 6 bases and at J to 4 bases, leaving 13 bases not matched to a gene. The CDR3 loop spans 16 amino acids. Here the CDR3 reads CASSPFGQGISYGYTF. CDR3 coding DNA: TGTGCCAGCAGCCCTTTTGGACAGGGTATTTCCTATGGCTACACCTTC.

The rearrangement uses TRBV7-9 and TRBJ2-1, with TRBD1 matching 10 bases. Germline V gives CDR1 SEHNR, CDR2 FQNEAQ (reference sequence). This CDR3 is built from 16 residues. Germline trimming cut 1 base from V and 6 bases from J; bases unmatched to any gene: 6. The CDR3 DNA reads TGTGCCAGCAGCTTAGATCGGTGGACAGGGGGCAATGAGCAGTTCTTC. Translating gives CASSLDRWTGGNEQFF.

This clonotype was seen a few times. The chain couples TRBV5-6 to TRBJ2-1, with TRBD2 matching over 7 bases. V lost 5 bases and J lost 4; bases outside the gene matches: 6. From germline, CDR1 is SGHDT and CDR2 YYEEEE. CDR3 length: 14 amino acids. Written as DNA, the CDR3 is TGTGCCAGCAGTTCTACTAGCGATTACAATGAGCAGTTCTTC. Translated: CASSSTSDYNEQFF.

This clonotype showed up just a few times. V is TRBV28 and J is TRBJ1-1; a possible D gene is TRBD1 (5 bases). This CDR3 has 16 residues. V was pared by 7 bases and J by 0 bases, with 18 bases between. Germline-derived CDR1 and CDR2 are MDHEN and SYDVKM. The CDR3 loop is CASILGGAGLNTEAFF. Here the CDR3 DNA reads TGTGCCAGCATTCTCGGAGGGGCCGGCTTGAACACTGAAGCTTTCTTT. Drawing the rest from reference TRBV28 and TRBJ1-1, the complete variable domain is DVKVTQSSRYLVKRTGEKVFLECVQDMDHENMFWYRQDPGLGLRLIYFSYDVKMKEKGDIPEGYSVSREKKERFSLILESASTNQTSMYLCASILGGAGLNTEAFFGQGTRLTVV.

The chain carries TRBV11-2 and TRBJ2-7, with 7 bases that match TRBD2. The V gene end was trimmed by 5 bases and the J gene end by 2 bases; junction bases not matched to a gene: 9. The length of the CDR3 is 15 residues. CDR1 is SGHAT and CDR2 is FQNNGV in the germline V gene. The CDR3, as DNA: TGTGCCAGCAGCGTCGCTCCTAGCGGAACCTACGAGCAGTACTTC. This gives the protein CASSVAPSGTYEQYF.

This clonotype was found once. The chain is built from TRBV5-1 and TRBJ2-3, with no clear D. This CDR3 comprises 14 residues. CDR1 is SGHRS, CDR2 YFSETQ, per germline. V was clipped by 1 base and J by 2 bases, with 8 bases between them. The CDR3 here is CASSLTISTDTQYF. The CDR3 bases are TGCGCCAGCAGCTTGACCATTTCCACAGATACGCAGTATTTT.

This chain joins TRBV5-1 and TRBJ2-7; possibly TRBD2 for D (6 bases). The length of the CDR3 is 13 residues. Per germline, CDR1 SGHRS and CDR2 YFSETQ. Trimming pared 1 base from V and 7 bases from J, leaving 12 bases between. The CDR3 nucleotides are TGCGCCAGCAGCTTGACTAGCACGGGTGAGCAGTACTTC. Encoded protein: CASSLTSTGEQYF.

The genes are TRBV29-1 and TRBJ1-2; no firm D call. Germline V gives CDR1 SQVTM, CDR2 ANQGSEA. Trimming shortened V by 6 bases and J by 8 bases, and 16 bases separated the two germline ends. The CDR3 has 12 residues. CDR3 sequence (DNA): TGCAGCGTGGTGCAGAGCCTGGGAGGCTACACCTTC. This sequence encodes CSVVQSLGGYTF.

The chain couples TRBV3-1 to TRBJ2-7, with D perhaps assigned TRBD1 or TRBD2 (5 bases each). Germline values: CDR1 LGHDT, CDR2 YNNKEL (reference sequence). Trimming cost V 2 bases and J 2 bases, with 13 bases left between them. The CDR3 has 15 residues. CDR3 in amino acids: CASSQSLQGAYEQYF. For the CDR3, the DNA is TGTGCCAGCAGCCAAAGCCTTCAGGGAGCCTACGAGCAGTACTTC.

This clonotype turned up a few times. This chain uses TRBV10-3 with TRBJ2-7, with 10 nucleotides matching TRBD2. This CDR3 is 13 amino acids long. CDR1 and CDR2 (germline): ENHRY, SYGVKD. Losses at the gene ends were 8 bases for V and 3 bases for J; bases not matched to a gene: 4. For the CDR3, the DNA is TGTGCCATCGCGGCTAGCGGGAGCTACGAGCAGTACTTC. This codes for CAIAASGSYEQYF.

The chain carries TRBV12-3 or TRBV12-4 and TRBJ2-3; D tentatively reads TRBD1 or TRBD2 (5 bases each). CDR3 length equals 14 residues. Trimming stripped 7 bases from V and 2 bases from J, with 13 bases between. CDR3 loop: CASTSTGPTDTQYF. In nucleotides, the CDR3 is TGTGCCAGCACCTCCACGGGACCCACAGATACGCAGTATTTT.

The chain joins TRBV2 to TRBJ2-1; D possibly uses TRBD1 or TRBD2 (5 bases each). This CDR3 contains 16 residues. With 6 bases removed from V and 0 bases from J, the gap between germline ends came to 15 bases. The germline V gene has CDR1 SNHLY and CDR2 FYNNEI. DNA for the CDR3: TGTGCCAGCAGGGGTTCAGGTGGGGGCTCCTACAATGAGCAGTTCTTC. It codes for CASRGSGGGSYNEQFF.

The V call is TRBV27, the J call TRBJ2-7; 7 nucleotides line up with TRBD2. From germline, CDR1 is MNHEY and CDR2 SMNVEV (reference sequence). V was pared by 5 bases and J by 2 bases, with 6 bases of the junction left unmatched. CDR3 length: 14 amino acids. The CDR3 here is CASSPAGVAYEQYF. CDR3 nucleotide sequence: TGTGCCAGCAGTCCGGCGGGAGTAGCCTACGAGCAGTACTTC.

The chain carries TRBV7-9 and TRBJ2-7; TRBD1 or TRBD2 may be the D gene (5 bases each). The germline V gene encodes CDR1 SEHNR and CDR2 FQNEAQ (reference sequence). The CDR3 runs 14 residues. V was pared by 5 bases and J by 2 bases, with 13 bases between. CDR3 region: CASSADGAPYEQYF. CDR3 DNA sequence: TGTGCCAGCAGCGCAGACGGGGCCCCCTACGAGCAGTACTTC.

The chain recombines TRBV4-1 with TRBJ1-6; D is unresolved. The germline gives CDR1 MGHRA, CDR2 YSYEKL. Trimming removed 0 bases from V and 7 bases from J, with 7 bases in between. There are 14 residues in the CDR3. The CDR3 is CASSQDQANSPLHF. The CDR3 region has the DNA TGCGCCAGCAGCCAAGATCAAGCGAATTCACCCCTCCACTTT.

This clonotype appeared a few times. This chain joins TRBV29-1 and TRBJ2-7; the D is unclear. This CDR3 spans 14 amino acids. V was trimmed by 3 bases and J by 0 bases, leaving 12 bases between them. Germline V gene lookup returns CDR1 SQVTM and CDR2 ANQGSEA. The CDR3 nucleotides are TGCAGCGTTGAGGTAGTCAGCAACTCCTACGAGCAGTACTTC. Translating it yields CSVEVVSNSYEQYF.

This clonotype was seen more than once but under ten times. The genes are TRBV29-1 and TRBJ2-7, with 9 bases matching TRBD1. The germline V gene has CDR1 SQVTM and CDR2 ANQGSEA. With V trimmed by 4 bases and J by 4 bases, 5 bases remained unmatched. The CDR3 runs to 13 residues. The CDR3 bases are TGCAGCGTTGTACGGACAGGGGCGTACGAGCAGTACTTC. Its protein is CSVVRTGAYEQYF.